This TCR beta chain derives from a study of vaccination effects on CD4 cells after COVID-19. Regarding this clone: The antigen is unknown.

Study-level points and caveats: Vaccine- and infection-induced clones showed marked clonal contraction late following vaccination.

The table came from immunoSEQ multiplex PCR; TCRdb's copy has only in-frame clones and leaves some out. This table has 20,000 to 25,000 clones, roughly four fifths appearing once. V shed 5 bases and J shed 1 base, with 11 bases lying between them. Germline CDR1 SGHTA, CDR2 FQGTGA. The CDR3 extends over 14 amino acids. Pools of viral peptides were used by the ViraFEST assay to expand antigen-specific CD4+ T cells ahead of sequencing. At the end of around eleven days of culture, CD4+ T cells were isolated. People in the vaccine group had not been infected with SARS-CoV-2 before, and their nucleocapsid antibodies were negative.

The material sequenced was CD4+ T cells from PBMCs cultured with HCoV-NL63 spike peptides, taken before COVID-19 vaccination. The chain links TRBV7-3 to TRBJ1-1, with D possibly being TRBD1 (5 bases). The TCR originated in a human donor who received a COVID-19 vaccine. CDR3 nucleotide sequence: TGTGCCAGCAGCCTCTTGGGGGGGAACACTGAAGCTTTCTTT. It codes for CASSLLGGNTEAFF. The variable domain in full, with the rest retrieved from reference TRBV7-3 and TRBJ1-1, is GAGVSQTPSNKVTEKGKYVELRCDPISGHTALYWYRQSLGQGPEFLIYFQGTGAADDSGLPNDRFFAVRPEGSVSTLKIQRTERGDSAVYLCASSLLGGNTEAFFGQGTRLTVV.